This T cell receptor (beta chain) was obtained from a study of human T cells and chemical hapten exposure. Study summary: It was small differences in pooled library volume that mainly caused per-sample TCR yields to vary.

MiXCR was run by TCRdb on the RACE reads, yielding one entry per CDR3 protein. This sample has approximately 79,000 distinct CDR3 sequences, with about 8.6% found just once. This clonotype has more than one count but fewer than ten. CDR3 length: 13 amino acids. V was clipped by 6 bases and J by 10 bases, with 18 bases between them. Specified time point: healthy volunteer bleed at 6 weeks. Whole blood, unfractionated, served as the material for total RNA extraction. The sequencing input was whole blood. The chain carries TRBV12-3 or TRBV12-4 and TRBJ1-1, with TRBD1 as a possible D gene (6 bases). This sequence originates from a male donor in good health. Some clones in this sample may be carry-over from other donors' samples. The CDR3 reads CASSPLGRGLAFF. In nucleotides, the CDR3 is TGTGCCAGCAGCCCATTAGGCAGGGGATTAGCTTTCTTT.